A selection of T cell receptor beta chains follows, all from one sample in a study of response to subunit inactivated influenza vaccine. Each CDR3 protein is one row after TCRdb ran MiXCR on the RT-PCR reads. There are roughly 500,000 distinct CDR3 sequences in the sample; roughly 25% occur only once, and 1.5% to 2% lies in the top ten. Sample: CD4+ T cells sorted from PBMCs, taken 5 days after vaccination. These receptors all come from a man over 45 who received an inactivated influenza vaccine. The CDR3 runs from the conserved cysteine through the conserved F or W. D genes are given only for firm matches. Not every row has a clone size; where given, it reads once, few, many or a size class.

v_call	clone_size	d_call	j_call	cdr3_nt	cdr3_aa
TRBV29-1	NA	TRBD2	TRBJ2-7	TGCAGCGCCCTACTAGCGGGAAGCCCTTACGAGCAGTACTTC	CSALLAGSPYEQYF
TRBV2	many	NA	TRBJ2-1	TGTGCCAGCAGTGAACTCGGGAGTAGTAAGTTCTTC	CASSELGSSKFF
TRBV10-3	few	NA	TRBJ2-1	TGTGCCATCAGGGGAGAGGTCAGGAATGAGCAGTTCTTC	CAIRGEVRNEQFF
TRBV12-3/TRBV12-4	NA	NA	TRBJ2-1	TGTGCCAGCAGTTTAGTATCAGGGTTAGGGAGCAATGAGCAGTTCTTC	CASSLVSGLGSNEQFF
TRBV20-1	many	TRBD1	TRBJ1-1	TGCAGTGCCGGACAGGGGGTGAACACTGAAGCTTTCTTT	CSAGQGVNTEAFF
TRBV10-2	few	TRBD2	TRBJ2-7	TGCGCCAGCAGGGACCCTAGCGGGACGCTCTACGAGCAGTACTTC	CASRDPSGTLYEQYF
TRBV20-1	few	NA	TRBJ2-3	TGCAGTGCTCCCCATGGGGGCGGCACAGATACGCAGTATTTT	CSAPHGGGTDTQYF
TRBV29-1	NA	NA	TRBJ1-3	TGCAGCGCAAAACGTATAGGGTCTGGAAACACCATATATTTT	CSAKRIGSGNTIYF
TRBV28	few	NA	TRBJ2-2	TGTGCCAGCAGTCCCCTCGACAGGATGAACACCGGGGAGCTGTTTTTT	CASSPLDRMNTGELFF
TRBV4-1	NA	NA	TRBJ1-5	TGCGCCAGCAGCATGGGAGGGGGCAATCAGCCCCAGCATTTT	CASSMGGGNQPQHF
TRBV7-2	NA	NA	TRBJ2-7	TGTGCCAGCAGCTTAGTTATCAACTCCTACGAGCAGTACTTC	CASSLVINSYEQYF
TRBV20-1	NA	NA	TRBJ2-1	TGCAGTGCTAGAGCCGGGTCCCTTCAATACAATGAGCAGTTCTTC	CSARAGSLQYNEQFF
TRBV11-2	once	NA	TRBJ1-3	TGTGCCAGCAGCTCCATATCCGGGACTGCCTCTCGCCACACCATATATTTT	CASSSISGTASRHTIYF
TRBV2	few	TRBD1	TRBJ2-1	TGTGCCAGCAGTGAACAGGGGGCGTTGAATGAGCAGTTCTTC	CASSEQGALNEQFF
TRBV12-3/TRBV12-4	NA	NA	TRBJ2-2	TGTGCCAGCAGTTTATTTGTTTCAGGGGCGCAGGTGGGGGAGCTGTTTTTT	CASSLFVSGAQVGELFF
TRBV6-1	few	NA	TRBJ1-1	TGTGCCAGCAGTACGGCTTTCACTGAAGCTTTCTTT	CASSTAFTEAFF
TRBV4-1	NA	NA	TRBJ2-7	TGCGCCAGCAGCCCCCTAGTTACAGTCTACGAGCAGTACTTC	CASSPLVTVYEQYF
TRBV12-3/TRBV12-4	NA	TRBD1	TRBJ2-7	TGTGCCAGCAGTTTATTGACAGGGGAGACCGAGCAGTACTTC	CASSLLTGETEQYF
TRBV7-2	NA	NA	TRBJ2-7	TGTGCCAGCAGCCTCAACCGGTACGAGCAGTACTTC	CASSLNRYEQYF
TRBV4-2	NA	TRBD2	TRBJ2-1	TGTGCCAGCAGCCAAGCGGAGCGGGGGGGATACAATGAGCAGTTCTTC	CASSQAERGGYNEQFF
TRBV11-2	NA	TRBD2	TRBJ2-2	TGTGCCAGCAGCCCTCGACTAGCGGGAGGGCCACTTGGCGCCGGGGAGCTGTTTTTT	CASSPRLAGGPLGAGELFF
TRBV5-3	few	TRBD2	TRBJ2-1	TGTGCCACTGGGACTAGCGCCCCCAGCTCCTACAATGAGCAGTTCTTC	CATGTSAPSSYNEQFF
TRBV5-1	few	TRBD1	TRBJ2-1	TGTGCCAGCTCACTGAGACAGGGGGCAGGCAATGAGCAGTTCTTC	CASSLRQGAGNEQFF
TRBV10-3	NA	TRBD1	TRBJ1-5	TGTGCCATCAGCACAGGGGCTGGTAGCAATCAGCCCCAGCATTTT	CAISTGAGSNQPQHF
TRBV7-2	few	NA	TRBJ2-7	TGTGCCAGCAGTCAAACTGTGGGCGAGCAGTACTTC	CASSQTVGEQYF
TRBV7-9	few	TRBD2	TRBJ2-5	TGTGCCAGCAGCCACACTAGCGCCCAAGAGACCCAGTACTTC	CASSHTSAQETQYF
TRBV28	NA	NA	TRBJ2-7	TGTGCTTCGTCAGTGGGGAGCATGTCCTACGAGCAGTACTTC	CASSVGSMSYEQYF
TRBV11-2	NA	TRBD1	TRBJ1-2	TGTGCCAGCAGCTTAGAGACAGGGGGCGCTGGCTATGGCTACACCTTC	CASSLETGGAGYGYTF
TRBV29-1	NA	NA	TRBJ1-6	TGCAGCGTATCGACAGTGCAAAATTCACCCCTCCACTTT	CSVSTVQNSPLHF
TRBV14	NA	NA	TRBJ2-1	TGTGCCAGCAGCCAAGATCTCGGGAATGAGCAGTTCTTC	CASSQDLGNEQFF
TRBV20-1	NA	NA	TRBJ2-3	TGCAGTGCTAGAGATTTTAGATTGGGCACAGATACGCAGTATTTT	CSARDFRLGTDTQYF